A selection of T cell receptor beta chains follows, all from one sample in a study of blood T cells in healthy people across ages. TCRdb reprocessed the 5' RACE reads via MiXCR and lists one record per CDR3 protein. The repertoire has 790,000 or so distinct CDR3 sequences, about half of them found once; the top ten carry roughly 18%. Sequencing was carried out using blood. The receptors stem from a man older than 75 in good health. The CDR3 runs from the conserved cysteine through the conserved F or W. Each record gives: D gene, clone size, V gene, J gene, CDR3 protein, CDR3 DNA. A D gene is named only where the DNA matches it firmly. The size field is filled for only some rows; it gives once, few, many or a size class.

D: TRBD1; size: NA; V: TRBV20-1; J: TRBJ1-1; CDR3: CSASDRDTEAFF; DNA: TGCAGTGCTTCGGACAGGGATACTGAAGCTTTCTTT
D: TRBD2; size: few; V: TRBV20-1; J: TRBJ2-5; CDR3: CSANPGLAGEVETQYF; DNA: TGCAGTGCTAACCCTGGACTAGCGGGGGAGGTGGAGACCCAGTACTTC
D: TRBD1; size: NA; V: TRBV12-3/TRBV12-4; J: TRBJ2-1; CDR3: CASSPRTGILSVRSYNEQFF; DNA: TGTGCCAGCAGTCCCAGGACAGGGATCCTCTCAGTTCGCTCCTACAATGAGCAGTTCTTC
D: NA; size: NA; V: TRBV7-9; J: TRBJ2-1; CDR3: CASGGDEQFF; DNA: TGTGCCAGCGGAGGCGATGAGCAGTTCTTC
D: NA; size: NA; V: TRBV6-2/TRBV6-3; J: TRBJ1-1; CDR3: CASSYGGAGMNTDAFF; DNA: TGTGCCAGCAGTTACGGAGGCGCAGGGATGAACACTGACGCTTTCTTT
D: NA; size: few; V: TRBV20-1; J: TRBJ2-6; CDR3: CSASLQPISGANVLTF; DNA: TGCAGTGCTAGTCTACAGCCCATCTCTGGGGCCAACGTCCTGACTTTC
D: TRBD1; size: few; V: TRBV6-1; J: TRBJ2-7; CDR3: CASSEFHPGTEIRSSYNEQYF; DNA: TGTGCCAGCAGTGAATTTCATCCCGGGACAGAGATTAGGAGCTCCTACAATGAGCAGTACTTC
D: NA; size: NA; V: TRBV14; J: TRBJ2-6; CDR3: CASSQTAREPESSGANVLTF; DNA: TGTGCCAGCAGCCAAACAGCCAGGGAACCAGAAAGCTCTGGGGCCAACGTCCTGACTTTC
D: NA; size: NA; V: TRBV11-3; J: TRBJ2-7; CDR3: CASSARSGRLSYEQYF; DNA: TGTGCCAGCAGCGCCCGGTCCGGACGGCTATCCTACGAGCAGTACTTC
D: NA; size: few; V: TRBV15; J: TRBJ1-1; CDR3: CATSRDAGAEAFF; DNA: TGTGCCACCAGCAGAGATGCGGGAGCCGAAGCTTTCTTT
D: NA; size: NA; V: TRBV20-1; J: TRBJ1-2; CDR3: CSAAPGPTENGYTF; DNA: TGCAGTGCAGCACCGGGACCGACAGAAAATGGCTACACCTTC
D: TRBD1; size: few; V: TRBV25-1; J: TRBJ2-5; CDR3: CASAGTGAPQYF; DNA: TGTGCCAGCGCCGGGACAGGAGCACCACAGTACTTC
D: TRBD1; size: NA; V: TRBV20-1; J: TRBJ1-4; CDR3: CSAREGQRQQKLFF; DNA: TGCAGTGCTAGGGAGGGACAGAGACAGCAAAAACTGTTTTTT
D: NA; size: NA; V: TRBV7-2; J: TRBJ2-1; CDR3: CASSLGAVGETQFF; DNA: TGTGCCAGCAGCTTAGGGGCGGTCGGAGAGACCCAGTTCTTC
D: NA; size: NA; V: TRBV6-5; J: TRBJ2-7; CDR3: CASSPRGLHEQYF; DNA: TGTGCCAGCAGTCCACGGGGTCTCCACGAGCAGTACTTC
D: TRBD2; size: NA; V: TRBV20-1; J: TRBJ2-7; CDR3: CSAMKFGRTYEQYF; DNA: TGCAGTGCTATGAAGTTCGGGAGGACCTACGAGCAGTACTTC
D: TRBD2; size: NA; V: TRBV4-3; J: TRBJ2-3; CDR3: CASSQDWTSSFIDTQYF; DNA: TGCGCCAGCAGCCAAGATTGGACTAGCAGCTTCATAGATACGCAGTATTTT
D: NA; size: few; V: TRBV7-2; J: TRBJ2-1; CDR3: CASSLGPPAGAYNEQFF; DNA: TGTGCCAGCAGCTTAGGGCCCCCCGCGGGCGCCTACAATGAGCAGTTCTTC
D: NA; size: NA; V: TRBV5-1; J: TRBJ2-5; CDR3: CASSLAAAWETQYF; DNA: TGCGCCAGCAGCTTGGCCGCCGCTTGGGAGACCCAGTACTTC
D: NA; size: NA; V: TRBV9; J: TRBJ2-7; CDR3: CASSVGGGVPNEQYF; DNA: TGTGCCAGCAGCGTAGGAGGGGGGGTCCCTAACGAGCAGTACTTC
D: NA; size: few; V: TRBV2; J: TRBJ2-7; CDR3: CATGEGSYEQYF; DNA: TGTGCCACCGGTGAGGGCTCCTACGAGCAGTACTTC
D: NA; size: NA; V: TRBV5-1; J: TRBJ2-4; CDR3: CASSFNRDIQYF; DNA: TGCGCCAGCAGCTTTAACAGGGACATTCAGTACTTC
D: TRBD2; size: NA; V: TRBV20-1; J: TRBJ2-1; CDR3: CSARDRTSGNNEQFF; DNA: TGCAGTGCTAGAGACCGGACTAGCGGAAACAATGAGCAGTTCTTC
D: NA; size: NA; V: TRBV4-1; J: TRBJ1-4; CDR3: CASSQDWTEPATNEKLFF; DNA: TGCGCCAGCAGCCAAGACTGGACAGAACCTGCAACTAATGAAAAACTGTTTTTT
D: TRBD2; size: NA; V: TRBV29-1; J: TRBJ2-3; CDR3: CSVESSGTSASTDTQYF; DNA: TGCAGCGTTGAATCTAGCGGGACTAGTGCTAGCACAGATACGCAGTATTTT
D: NA; size: NA; V: TRBV6-1; J: TRBJ2-7; CDR3: CASSEVPARMDTQYF; DNA: TGTGCCAGCAGTGAAGTTCCGGCACGCATGGATACCCAGTACTTC
D: NA; size: NA; V: TRBV12-3/TRBV12-4; J: TRBJ2-7; CDR3: CASKLAQGTYEQYF; DNA: TGTGCCAGCAAACTGGCCCAGGGCACCTACGAGCAGTACTTC
D: NA; size: few; V: TRBV28; J: TRBJ2-1; CDR3: CASVKVDSSYNEQFF; DNA: TGTGCCAGCGTAAAGGTGGATAGCTCCTACAATGAGCAGTTCTTC
D: NA; size: NA; V: TRBV21-1; J: TRBJ1-1; CDR3: CASSKGIRYTEAFF; DNA: TGTGCCAGCAGCAAAGGGATAAGGTACACTGAAGCTTTCTTT
D: NA; size: many; V: TRBV29-1; J: TRBJ2-3; CDR3: CSVDSVDTQYF; DNA: TGCAGCGTTGATAGTGTAGATACGCAGTATTTT
D: NA; size: NA; V: TRBV15; J: TRBJ1-6; CDR3: CATSRVPPRRRNSPLHF; DNA: TGTGCCACCAGCAGAGTCCCCCCGAGGCGGAGGAATTCACCCCTCCACTTT
D: NA; size: NA; V: TRBV27; J: TRBJ2-7; CDR3: CASSFHGNYEQYF; DNA: TGTGCCAGCAGTTTCCACGGGAACTATGAGCAGTACTTC
D: NA; size: NA; V: TRBV18; J: TRBJ2-3; CDR3: CASSPRPGWDTQYF; DNA: TGTGCCAGCTCACCACGTCCGGGCTGGGATACGCAGTATTTT
D: TRBD1; size: few; V: TRBV7-2; J: TRBJ2-7; CDR3: CASSLGTGVAEQYF; DNA: TGTGCCAGCAGCTTAGGGACAGGGGTCGCCGAGCAGTACTTC
D: NA; size: few; V: TRBV12-3/TRBV12-4; J: TRBJ2-7; CDR3: CASSFEGSYEQYF; DNA: TGTGCCAGCAGTTTTGAGGGCTCCTACGAGCAGTACTTC
D: TRBD2; size: NA; V: TRBV10-3; J: TRBJ2-1; CDR3: CAIEREGIYNEQFF; DNA: TGTGCCATTGAGCGGGAGGGGATCTACAATGAGCAGTTCTTC